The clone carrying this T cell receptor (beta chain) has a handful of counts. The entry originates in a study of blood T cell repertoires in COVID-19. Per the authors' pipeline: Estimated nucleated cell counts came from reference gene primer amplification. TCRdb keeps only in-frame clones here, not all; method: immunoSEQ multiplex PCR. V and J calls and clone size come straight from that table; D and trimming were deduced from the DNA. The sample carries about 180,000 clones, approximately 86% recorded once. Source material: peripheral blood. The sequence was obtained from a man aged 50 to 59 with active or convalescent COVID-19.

For the CDR3, the DNA is TGTGCCAGCAGCGTAAGACAGGGTGCAGATACGCAGTATTTT. Encoded protein: CASSVRQGADTQYF. The chain uses TRBV9 and TRBJ2-3, with 7 nucleotides matching TRBD1. CDR1 and CDR2 (germline): SGDLS, YYNGEE. This CDR3 has 14 residues. Trimming cost V 1 base and J 4 bases; bases outside gene matches: 3. The variable domain in full, with the rest retrieved from reference TRBV9 and TRBJ2-3, is DSGVTQTPKHLITATGQRVTLRCSPRSGDLSVYWYQQSLDQGLQFLIQYYNGEERAKGNILERFSAQQFPDLHSELNLSSLELGDSALYFCASSVRQGADTQYFGPGTRLTVL.